The source of this T cell receptor (beta chain) is a study of shared clonotypes between healthy human individuals. Methods used by the authors: ImmunoSEQ gave junction-only sequences without quality scores, so filtering differed. Clones were sequenced by immunoSEQ multiplex PCR, and TCRdb holds only the in-frame ones, with some missing. V, J and clone size derive from that table, while D and trimming were established from the DNA sequence. The sample carries some 800,000 clones, about 92% recorded once. The V segment lost 0 bases and the J segment 4 bases; nucleotides outside the gene matches: 8. The germline V gene has CDR1 SGHNT and CDR2 YYREEE (reference sequence). The CDR3 has 16 amino acids. CD45RO negativity and positive selection for CCR7 defined naive CD8 cells, a population that excluded terminally differentiated effector memory CD45RA+ cells.

This sequence originates from a man between 25 and 39 years old in good health. The sequenced sample consisted of naive CD8+ T cells sorted from blood. This rearrangement joins TRBV5-4 to TRBJ2-7, with 9 bases fitting TRBD2. CDR3 amino acids: CASSLAASGISYEQYF. The CDR3 bases are TGTGCCAGCAGCTTGGCGGCTAGCGGGATTAGTTACGAGCAGTACTTC.